This TCR beta chain was identified during a study of cytomegalovirus exposure and HLA in healthy donors. The CDR3 is made up of 13 amino acids. Losses at the gene ends were 2 bases for V and 13 bases for J; bases not matched to a gene: 8. The germline V gene encodes CDR1 MDHEN and CDR2 SYDVKM. Worth noting for this clone: Its antigen is not identified.

The primer mix had 60 Vbeta and 13 Jbeta primers. The data were produced by immunoSEQ multiplex PCR, yet TCRdb's version contains in-frame clones alone and is incomplete. The sample contains roughly 160,000 clones, around 84% of which appear only once. Study findings and constraints: Several of the most significant clusters were apparently associated with common viral pathogens in a later analysis. In an earlier analysis, productive rearrangement rates for most beta V segments clustered near 90% or 30%.

The origin of this receptor is a male donor in good health and CMV-seropositive. The V call is TRBV28, the J call TRBJ2-1, with 7 positions matching TRBD1. Source material: PBMCs. The CDR3 sequence is CASSLNPGTDQFF. The CDR3, as DNA: TGTGCCAGCAGTTTAAACCCAGGGACAGACCAGTTCTTC.